Listed here are 22 T cell receptor beta chains from one sample, sequenced in a study of blood T cell repertoires in COVID-19. Clones were sequenced by immunoSEQ multiplex PCR, and TCRdb holds only the in-frame ones, with some missing. The sample carries under 200,000 clones, 65% to 85% recorded once. Specimen: PBMCs or T cells enriched from blood (not recorded which). The receptor set was obtained from a woman between 50 and 59 years old in a cohort exposed to, infected with or recovered from COVID-19 (not recorded which).

V and J are TRBV7-2 and TRBJ2-1; D call uncertain. The CDR3 consists of 14 residues. Germline V CDR1 and CDR2: SGHTA, FQGNSA. Trimming took 1 base from V and 7 from J, leaving 11 bases between them. CDR3 in DNA: TGTGCCAGCAGCTTAGAACTACGTAGGAATGAGCAGTTCTTC. Amino acids: CASSLELRRNEQFF.

The chain has TRBV5-6 and TRBJ1-2; no clear D gene. Trimming shortened V by 4 bases and J by 0 bases, and 13 bases separated the two germline ends. The CDR3 extends over 15 amino acids. Per the germline V gene, CDR1 is SGHDT and CDR2 is YYEEEE. The CDR3, as DNA: TGTGCCAGCAGCCGGTCAACGAGCCCTAACTATGGCTACACCTTC. Translation gives CASSRSTSPNYGYTF.

The chain recombines TRBV10-3 with TRBJ2-1; 8 bases agree with TRBD2. This CDR3 spans 14 amino acids. The V and J ends lost 10 bases and 8 bases, in that order; junction bases with no gene match: 13. The V gene's germline CDR1 is ENHRY and CDR2 SYGVKD. The CDR3 loop reads CATQENSGGYEQFF. In DNA, the CDR3 is TGTGCCACCCAGGAAAACAGCGGGGGTTATGAGCAGTTCTTC.

This clone has a count of ten or more. The chain carries TRBV19 and TRBJ1-5, with D possibly TRBD1 on 5 matching bases. Between the trimmed V and J ends, which lost 7 bases and 4 bases, there was a span of 14 bases. Germline V lookup: CDR1 LNHDA, CDR2 SQIVND (reference sequence). The CDR3 has 14 amino acids. CDR3 DNA sequence: TGTGCCAGTACTCAAAACGACAGAAATCAGCCCCAGCATTTT. Protein sequence: CASTQNDRNQPQHF.

This clone was seen a single time. The chain carries TRBV11-2 and TRBJ1-2, with D hard to call. V shed 0 bases and J shed 4 bases, with 12 bases lying between them. The CDR3 spans 15 residues. Germline CDR1 reads SGHAT; CDR2 reads FQNNGV. The CDR3 coding sequence is TGTGCCAGCAGCTTAGATGCGGCGATACGCTATGGCTACACCTTC. It encodes CASSLDAAIRYGYTF.

The chain combines TRBV19 with TRBJ1-5, with a tentative D call TRBD1 (5 bases). Trimming took off 2 bases at V and 6 bases at J, with 11 bases between the two ends. CDR3 length equals 14 residues. Germline V gives CDR1 LNHDA, CDR2 SQIVND (reference sequence). Here the CDR3 DNA reads TGTGCCAGTAGTATAAGCAGGGAGGGTCAGCCCCAGCATTTT. Translated: CASSISREGQPQHF.

This chain links TRBV11-3 with TRBJ1-2; 8 bases map to TRBD1. This CDR3 comprises 16 residues. Trimming took 5 bases from V and 2 from J; bases not matched to a gene: 10. Germline loops: CDR1 SGHNT, CDR2 YENEEA. The CDR3 DNA sequence: TGTGCCAGCAGCAACTCCGACAGGGGCCGGAACTATGGCTACACCTTC. Its translation is CASSNSDRGRNYGYTF. Looking up the rest from reference TRBV11-3 and TRBJ1-2 gives the full variable domain: EAGVVQSPRYKIIEKKQPVAFWCNPISGHNTLYWYLQNLGQGPELLIRYENEEAVDDSQLPKDRFSAERLKGVDSTLKIQPAELGDSAVYLCASSNSDRGRNYGYTFGSGTRLTVV.

The rearrangement uses TRBV27 and TRBJ2-2; D might be TRBD2 (6 bases). V was cut by 5 bases and J by 4 bases, with 14 bases left in between. This CDR3 region has 15 residues. Looked up from germline, CDR1 is MNHEY and CDR2 is SMNVEV (reference sequence). CDR3 in DNA: TGTGCCAGCAGTCCCCGGAGGGGTTCCACCGGGGAGCTGTTTTTT. Translation: CASSPRRGSTGELFF.

This sequence joins TRBV5-6 and TRBJ2-1, with no clear D. V gave up 4 bases and J gave up 0 bases, with 17 bases separating them. Germline CDR1 and CDR2: SGHDT and YYEEEE. The CDR3 extends over 17 amino acids. In nucleotides, the CDR3 is TGTGCCAGCAGCACCCCTCACCTGGGCTTCTCCTACAATGAGCAGTTCTTC. Amino acid sequence: CASSTPHLGFSYNEQFF.

The rearrangement links TRBV30 to TRBJ2-2; 8 bases line up with TRBD2. V lost 2 bases and J lost 5; bases outside the gene matches: 1. The CDR3 length is 13 residues. Germline-derived CDR1 and CDR2 are GTSNPN and SVGIG (reference sequence). The CDR3 sequence: CAWSPGGTGELFF. Here the CDR3 DNA reads TGTGCCTGGAGTCCGGGAGGGACCGGGGAGCTGTTTTTT.

CDR3 region: CASSLVTGTGNTIYF. The CDR3 DNA follows: TGTGCCAGCAGCCTAGTGACAGGGACTGGAAACACCATATATTTT. The V gene is TRBV5-4, the J gene TRBJ1-3; 7 bases are shared with TRBD1. CDR3 length: 15 residues. The ends lost 4 bases at V and 2 bases at J; junction bases unmatched: 6. Germline CDR1 SGHNT, CDR2 YYREEE (reference sequence).

This clone was seen only a few times. This chain connects TRBV7-3 to TRBJ1-1, with D perhaps TRBD1 (5 bases). The CDR3 is 13 residues long. The V and J ends lost 1 base and 4 bases respectively, with 7 bases between them. Germline-derived CDR1 and CDR2 are SGHTA and FQGTGA. The CDR3 coding sequence is TGTGCCAGCAGCTTAAGACAGACCACTGAAGCTTTCTTT. This sequence encodes CASSLRQTTEAFF.

The rearrangement joins TRBV28 to TRBJ2-5; D is perhaps TRBD2 (5 bases). Germline CDR1 is MDHEN and CDR2 is SYDVKM. The CDR3 sequence is 14 residues long. V was cut by 1 base and J by 1 base, with 7 bases left in between. The CDR3: CASSLYSGQETQYF. DNA of the CDR3: TGTGCCAGCAGTTTATACAGCGGCCAAGAGACCCAGTACTTC.

The chain recombines TRBV4-2 with TRBJ2-3; 10 bases align to TRBD2. Germline V gives CDR1 LGHNA, CDR2 YNFKEQ. V lost 1 base to trimming and J lost 1 base; unmatched junction nucleotides: 2. The CDR3 has 16 residues. CDR3 DNA sequence: TGTGCCAGCAGCCAAGTAGCGGGGGGCGGCACAGATACGCAGTATTTT. Translating gives CASSQVAGGGTDTQYF.

The chain recombines TRBV20-1 with TRBJ2-3, with a tentative D call TRBD2 (6 bases). Germline CDR1 reads DFQATT; CDR2 reads SNEGSKA (reference sequence). V was trimmed by 3 bases and J by 0 bases, leaving 10 bases between them. The CDR3 runs 14 residues. CDR3: CSASRDFSTDTQYF. Written as DNA, the CDR3 is TGCAGTGCTAGTAGGGACTTCAGCACAGATACGCAGTATTTT.

V and J are TRBV2 and TRBJ2-1; 12 nucleotides align to TRBD2. Trimming at V came to 2 bases and at J to 9 bases, leaving 8 bases not matched to a gene. CDR1 is SNHLY, CDR2 FYNNEI, per germline. This CDR3 spans 16 amino acids. As DNA, the CDR3 is TGTGCCAGCAGTGAAAGGTCTAGCGGGGGGGCCGGTGAGCAGTTCTTC. Translated: CASSERSSGGAGEQFF.

The rearrangement uses TRBV5-4 and TRBJ1-5; 9 bases align to TRBD1. V shed 7 bases and J 3 bases; nucleotides not matched to a gene: 5. This CDR3 has 14 amino acids. Germline lookup yields CDR1 SGHNT and CDR2 YYREEE (reference sequence). For the CDR3, the DNA is TGTGCCAGCCATCGGGACAGGGTCAATCAGCCCCAGCATTTT. Residues: CASHRDRVNQPQHF.

The chain links TRBV6-1 to TRBJ1-4; the D is unclear. Trimming took off 3 bases at V and 6 bases at J, with 5 bases between the two ends. This CDR3 comprises 12 residues. Germline V gene sequence: CDR1 MNHNS, CDR2 SASEGT. This CDR3 reads CASSDRDEKLFF. Written as DNA, the CDR3 is TGTGCCAGCAGTGATCGTGATGAAAAACTGTTTTTT.

This clone occurred a few times. The rearrangement links TRBV5-1 to TRBJ2-1; tentatively, D is TRBD1 (7 bases). CDR1 and CDR2 from the germline V gene are SGHRS and YFSETQ. Trimming pared 4 bases from V and 0 bases from J, leaving 14 bases between. This CDR3 is built from 16 residues. The CDR3 here is CASSKGQTSSYNEQFF. CDR3 DNA sequence: TGCGCCAGCAGCAAGGGACAGACTAGCTCCTACAATGAGCAGTTCTTC.

The chain joins TRBV19 to TRBJ1-2; D is unresolved. The ends were cut back, 0 bases at V and 0 bases at J, with 8 bases in the middle. Germline CDR1 and CDR2: LNHDA and SQIVND (reference sequence). This CDR3 has 15 residues. The CDR3 is CASSIESAANYGYTF. CDR3 nucleotides: TGTGCCAGTAGTATAGAGTCTGCAGCTAACTATGGCTACACCTTC. The full variable domain, with the rest looked up from reference TRBV19 and TRBJ1-2, is DGGITQSPKYLFRKEGQNVTLSCEQNLNHDAMYWYRQDPGQGLRLIYYSQIVNDFQKGDIAEGYSVSREKKESFPLTVTSAQKNPTAFYLCASSIESAANYGYTFGSGTRLTVV.

In its sample, this clone was seen once. The chain is built from TRBV12-2 and TRBJ2-1; the table's D gene call, TRBD2, was not cross checked with the DNA. TRBV12-2 is a recognized pseudogene. The CDR3 spans 19 residues. DNA of the CDR3: TGTGCAAGTCGCTTAGACAACGATCGGGCGGGTGGCTCCTACAATGAGCAGTTCTTC. It yields the protein CASRLDNDRAGGSYNEQFF.

The chain combines TRBV29-1 with TRBJ2-3; 9 bases align to TRBD2. Germline lookup yields CDR1 SQVTM and CDR2 ANQGSEA. This CDR3 comprises 16 residues. The ends lost 0 bases at V and 7 bases at J; junction bases unmatched: 11. The chain's CDR3 is CSVEDQFSGGVNTQYF. The CDR3 region has the DNA TGCAGCGTTGAAGATCAGTTTAGCGGGGGAGTAAATACGCAGTATTTT.